This TCR beta chain was recovered during a study of cytomegalovirus exposure and HLA in healthy donors. The CDR3 runs 15 residues. Germline V gene lookup returns CDR1 MDHEN and CDR2 SYDVKM. The V end lost 7 bases, the J end lost 7 bases, and 23 bases lay between the germline ends. PCR involved 60 Vbeta and 13 Jbeta primers. The repertoire was sequenced with immunoSEQ multiplex PCR; TCRdb's copy has only in-frame clones and lacks some. The data contain 210,000 or so clones, over 60% of them singletons. The chain combines TRBV28 with TRBJ2-7; D may be TRBD1 (5 bases). Specimen: PBMCs. This TCR was sampled from a young man in good health and CMV-seronegative. The CDR3 sequence is CASTLGVDPNREQYF. CDR3 in DNA: TGTGCCAGCACCCTAGGGGTCGACCCGAATCGGGAGCAGTACTTC.